This TCR beta chain was found in a study of blood T cell repertoires in COVID-19. Study-wide background: The United States, Italy and Spain provided the acute and convalescent COVID-19 samples.

TCRdb's table, derived via immunoSEQ multiplex PCR, lists solely in-frame clones and lacks some. In the table there are hundreds of thousands of clones, about 91% of which are singletons. This CDR3 has 14 residues. Sequences were obtained from peripheral blood. The source is a woman younger than 45 with COVID-19, enrolled during active disease. This chain uses TRBV21-1 with TRBJ2-7; the table's TRBD1 call for D was not verified on the DNA. TRBV21-1 is labeled a pseudogene. This chain's CDR3 is CASSKVTELYEQYF. CDR3 in DNA: TGTGCCAGCAGCAAAGTAACAGAACTCTACGAGCAGTACTTC.